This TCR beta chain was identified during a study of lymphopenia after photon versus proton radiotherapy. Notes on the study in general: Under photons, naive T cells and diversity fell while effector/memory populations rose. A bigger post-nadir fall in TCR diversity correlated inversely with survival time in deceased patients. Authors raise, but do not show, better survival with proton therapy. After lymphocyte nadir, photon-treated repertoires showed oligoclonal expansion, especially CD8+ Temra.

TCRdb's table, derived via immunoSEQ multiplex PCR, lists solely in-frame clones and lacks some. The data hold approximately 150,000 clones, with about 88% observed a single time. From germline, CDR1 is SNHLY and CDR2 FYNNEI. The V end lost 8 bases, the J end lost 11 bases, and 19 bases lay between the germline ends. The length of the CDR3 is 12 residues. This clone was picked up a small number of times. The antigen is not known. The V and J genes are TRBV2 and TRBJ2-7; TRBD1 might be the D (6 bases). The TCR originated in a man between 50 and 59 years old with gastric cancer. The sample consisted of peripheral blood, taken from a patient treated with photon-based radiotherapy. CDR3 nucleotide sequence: TGTGCCAGCGTTCGGGACACCGGTTTGAAGTACTTC. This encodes CASVRDTGLKYF.